Listed below are T cell receptor beta chains from one sample, sequenced in a study of response to subunit inactivated influenza vaccine. TCRdb re-called the RT-PCR reads through MiXCR, storing one row per CDR3 protein. Of approximately 700,000 distinct CDR3 sequences listed, more than 15% are singletons. The sample consisted of PBMCs from blood, taken 11 to 12 days after vaccination. The receptors were gathered from a man aged 45-60 years who received an inactivated influenza vaccine. Each CDR3 is given with its conserved first and last residue. D genes are given only for firm matches. Not all rows give a size; the values are once, few, many and, for expanded clones, a class.

j_call: TRBJ2-5; clone_size: few; v_call: TRBV9; d_call: NA; cdr3_aa: CASSVGTVQETQYF; cdr3_nt: TGTGCCAGCAGCGTAGGGACAGTTCAAGAGACCCAGTACTTC
j_call: TRBJ2-1; clone_size: few; v_call: TRBV5-6; d_call: NA; cdr3_aa: CASFNYNEQFF; cdr3_nt: TGTGCCAGCTTTAACTACAATGAGCAGTTCTTC
j_call: TRBJ1-5; clone_size: NA; v_call: TRBV6-5; d_call: NA; cdr3_aa: CASSYGRDNQPQHF; cdr3_nt: TGTGCCAGCAGTTACGGCAGGGACAATCAGCCCCAGCATTTT
j_call: TRBJ2-1; clone_size: few; v_call: TRBV7-9; d_call: NA; cdr3_aa: CASNDGGGNYNEQFF; cdr3_nt: TGTGCCAGCAACGACGGGGGCGGGAACTACAATGAGCAGTTCTTC
j_call: TRBJ2-5; clone_size: many; v_call: TRBV12-3/TRBV12-4; d_call: NA; cdr3_aa: CASSSGGQTTETQYF; cdr3_nt: TGTGCCAGCAGTTCCGGGGGACAGACAACGGAGACCCAGTACTTC
j_call: TRBJ2-2; clone_size: few; v_call: TRBV6-4; d_call: NA; cdr3_aa: CASSYLGTGELFF; cdr3_nt: TGTGCCAGCAGTTATCTGGGCACCGGGGAGCTGTTTTTT
j_call: TRBJ2-3; clone_size: NA; v_call: TRBV5-5; d_call: TRBD2; cdr3_aa: CASNTLAVTDTQYF; cdr3_nt: TGTGCCAGCAACACACTAGCGGTGACAGATACGCAGTATTTT
j_call: TRBJ2-7; clone_size: NA; v_call: TRBV21-1; d_call: NA; cdr3_aa: CASRGDRGNSYEQYF; cdr3_nt: TGTGCCAGCAGGGGGGACAGGGGGAACTCCTACGAGCAGTACTTC
j_call: TRBJ2-2; clone_size: NA; v_call: TRBV9; d_call: TRBD2; cdr3_aa: CASSPRTRDVTGELFF; cdr3_nt: TGTGCCAGCAGCCCCCGGACTAGAGATGTCACCGGGGAGCTGTTTTTT
j_call: TRBJ1-4; clone_size: many; v_call: TRBV6-1; d_call: NA; cdr3_aa: CASTRGLGATNEKLFF; cdr3_nt: TGTGCCAGCACCAGGGGCTTGGGTGCAACTAATGAAAAACTGTTTTTT
j_call: TRBJ2-1; clone_size: few; v_call: TRBV11-2; d_call: TRBD1; cdr3_aa: CASSLEGQGASSYNEQFF; cdr3_nt: TGTGCCAGCAGCTTAGAGGGACAGGGGGCCAGCTCCTACAATGAGCAGTTCTTC
j_call: TRBJ2-1; clone_size: NA; v_call: TRBV6-2/TRBV6-3; d_call: TRBD2; cdr3_aa: CASRRLAGGGEQFF; cdr3_nt: TGTGCCAGCAGGAGACTAGCGGGGGGGGGTGAGCAGTTCTTC
j_call: TRBJ2-5; clone_size: NA; v_call: TRBV6-1; d_call: TRBD1; cdr3_aa: CASCPDRGRQETQYF; cdr3_nt: TGTGCCAGCTGCCCGGACAGGGGGCGACAAGAGACCCAGTACTTC
j_call: TRBJ2-1; clone_size: NA; v_call: TRBV1; d_call: NA; cdr3_aa: CTSSQEVGGPSGEGVRNEQFF; cdr3_nt: TGCACCAGCAGCCAAGAAGTGGGCGGGCCTAGCGGAGAGGGGGTAAGGAATGAGCAGTTCTTC
j_call: TRBJ2-7; clone_size: few; v_call: TRBV20-1; d_call: NA; cdr3_aa: CSALRQPVPNEQYF; cdr3_nt: TGCAGTGCTCTCCGACAGCCCGTCCCCAACGAGCAGTACTTC
j_call: TRBJ2-1; clone_size: NA; v_call: TRBV6-5; d_call: NA; cdr3_aa: CASSYDDSRNEQFF; cdr3_nt: TGTGCCAGCAGTTACGACGATTCCAGAAATGAGCAGTTCTTC
j_call: TRBJ1-6; clone_size: few; v_call: TRBV6-5; d_call: NA; cdr3_aa: CASSYGQKPGNSPLHF; cdr3_nt: TGTGCCAGCAGTTACGGGCAAAAGCCCGGGAATTCACCCCTCCACTTT
j_call: TRBJ2-5; clone_size: few; v_call: TRBV2; d_call: NA; cdr3_aa: CASSEVQTQYF; cdr3_nt: TGTGCCAGCAGTGAAGTACAGACCCAGTACTTC
j_call: TRBJ1-2; clone_size: NA; v_call: TRBV9; d_call: NA; cdr3_aa: CASSASAGTNYGYTF; cdr3_nt: TGTGCCAGCAGCGCCTCTGCGGGCACCAACTATGGCTACACCTTC
j_call: TRBJ2-2; clone_size: NA; v_call: TRBV11-2; d_call: TRBD2; cdr3_aa: CATATRGGIAGELFF; cdr3_nt: TGTGCCACCGCTACTCGGGGGGGGATTGCAGGGGAGCTGTTTTTT
j_call: TRBJ2-5; clone_size: NA; v_call: TRBV28; d_call: NA; cdr3_aa: CASASGGPPETQYF; cdr3_nt: TGTGCCAGCGCCAGTGGCGGACCGCCTGAGACCCAGTACTTC
j_call: TRBJ2-5; clone_size: few; v_call: TRBV5-1; d_call: NA; cdr3_aa: CASREEAMKTQYF; cdr3_nt: TGCGCCAGCAGAGAGGAGGCAATGAAGACCCAGTACTTC
j_call: TRBJ1-2; clone_size: NA; v_call: TRBV4-3; d_call: TRBD1; cdr3_aa: CASSQGQGVGYTF; cdr3_nt: TGCGCCAGCAGCCAGGGACAGGGGGTTGGCTACACCTTC
j_call: TRBJ2-6; clone_size: few; v_call: TRBV29-1; d_call: TRBD1; cdr3_aa: CSVEGTGFTGANVLTF; cdr3_nt: TGCAGCGTTGAGGGGACAGGGTTTACAGGGGCCAACGTCCTGACTTTC
j_call: TRBJ1-5; clone_size: many; v_call: TRBV12-3/TRBV12-4; d_call: NA; cdr3_aa: CASSLKGGGSNNQPQHF; cdr3_nt: TGTGCCAGCAGTTTAAAAGGGGGGGGATCGAACAATCAGCCCCAGCATTTT
j_call: TRBJ1-6; clone_size: NA; v_call: TRBV6-1; d_call: NA; cdr3_aa: CASSPRLVGDSPLHF; cdr3_nt: TGTGCCAGCAGTCCCCGACTGGTCGGGGATTCACCCCTCCACTTT
j_call: TRBJ2-2; clone_size: few; v_call: TRBV5-1; d_call: TRBD2; cdr3_aa: CASSTGLAGGQSSGELFF; cdr3_nt: TGCGCCAGCAGCACGGGACTAGCGGGAGGGCAATCTTCGGGGGAGCTGTTTTTT
j_call: TRBJ2-7; clone_size: NA; v_call: TRBV4-1; d_call: NA; cdr3_aa: CASSPGLLCEQYF; cdr3_nt: TGTGCCAGCAGCCCCGGGCTCCTCTGCGAGCAGTACTTC
j_call: TRBJ1-4; clone_size: few; v_call: TRBV3-1; d_call: TRBD1; cdr3_aa: CASSQDWSWDRGVRTNEKLFF; cdr3_nt: TGTGCCAGCAGCCAAGATTGGTCTTGGGACAGGGGCGTCAGAACTAATGAAAAACTGTTTTTT
j_call: TRBJ2-5; clone_size: NA; v_call: TRBV5-1; d_call: TRBD1; cdr3_aa: CASSLNRGPQGGETQYF; cdr3_nt: TGCGCCAGCAGCTTGAACAGGGGACCCCAAGGGGGTGAGACCCAGTACTTC
j_call: TRBJ2-1; clone_size: few; v_call: TRBV6-2/TRBV6-3; d_call: NA; cdr3_aa: CASSYSRGAYNEQFF; cdr3_nt: TGTGCCAGCAGTTACTCTAGGGGCGCCTACAATGAGCAGTTCTTC
j_call: TRBJ2-1; clone_size: NA; v_call: TRBV3-1; d_call: TRBD2; cdr3_aa: CASSPRDYSYNEQFF; cdr3_nt: TGTGCCAGCAGCCCCCGGGACTACTCCTACAATGAGCAGTTCTTC
j_call: TRBJ1-4; clone_size: many; v_call: TRBV5-1; d_call: TRBD1; cdr3_aa: CASSLVPSGTGGTNEKLFF; cdr3_nt: TGCGCCAGCAGCTTGGTCCCTTCCGGGACAGGGGGAACTAATGAAAAACTGTTTTTT
j_call: TRBJ2-1; clone_size: few; v_call: TRBV5-1; d_call: NA; cdr3_aa: CASSPITSNNEQFF; cdr3_nt: TGCGCCAGCAGCCCCATAACCTCTAACAATGAGCAGTTCTTC
j_call: TRBJ1-6; clone_size: few; v_call: TRBV6-1; d_call: NA; cdr3_aa: CASGESPLHF; cdr3_nt: TGTGCCAGCGGAGAGTCACCCCTCCACTTT
j_call: TRBJ2-5; clone_size: NA; v_call: TRBV6-1; d_call: NA; cdr3_aa: CASSEILARGETQYF; cdr3_nt: TGTGCCAGCAGTGAAATTCTTGCCAGGGGAGAGACCCAGTACTTC
j_call: TRBJ2-7; clone_size: few; v_call: TRBV7-2; d_call: NA; cdr3_aa: CASSFRSRTAAYEQYF; cdr3_nt: TGTGCCAGCAGCTTCCGTTCCCGGACAGCGGCCTACGAGCAGTACTTC
j_call: TRBJ1-5; clone_size: once; v_call: TRBV28; d_call: TRBD1; cdr3_aa: CASRLTGYKDNQPQHF; cdr3_nt: TGTGCCAGCAGACTGACAGGGTATAAGGACAATCAGCCCCAGCATTTT
j_call: TRBJ2-7; clone_size: few; v_call: TRBV12-3/TRBV12-4; d_call: NA; cdr3_aa: CASSFRQGGYEQYF; cdr3_nt: TGTGCCAGCAGTTTTCGGCAGGGTGGGTACGAGCAGTACTTC
j_call: TRBJ2-3; clone_size: NA; v_call: TRBV11-2; d_call: TRBD2; cdr3_aa: CASSLVAGPADTQYF; cdr3_nt: TGTGCCAGCAGCTTAGTAGCGGGGCCGGCAGATACGCAGTATTTT
j_call: TRBJ2-1; clone_size: few; v_call: TRBV12-3/TRBV12-4; d_call: TRBD2; cdr3_aa: CASKRGSSYNEQFF; cdr3_nt: TGTGCCAGCAAGCGGGGGTCCTCCTACAATGAGCAGTTCTTC
j_call: TRBJ2-7; clone_size: few; v_call: TRBV7-8; d_call: NA; cdr3_aa: CASSLGIRGTYEQYF; cdr3_nt: TGTGCCAGCAGCTTAGGCATCCGGGGCACCTACGAGCAGTACTTC
j_call: TRBJ2-5; clone_size: NA; v_call: TRBV7-9; d_call: TRBD2; cdr3_aa: CASSLLLAGQETQYF; cdr3_nt: TGTGCCAGCAGCTTACTACTAGCGGGGCAAGAGACCCAGTACTTC
j_call: TRBJ2-7; clone_size: once; v_call: TRBV7-2; d_call: TRBD1; cdr3_aa: CASSPGTGANLLYEQYF; cdr3_nt: TGTGCCAGCAGCCCTGGGACAGGGGCAAACCTCCTTTACGAGCAGTACTTC
j_call: TRBJ2-1; clone_size: once; v_call: TRBV5-1; d_call: NA; cdr3_aa: CASSLPHNNEQFF; cdr3_nt: TGCGCCAGCAGCTTGCCGCACAACAATGAGCAGTTCTTC
j_call: TRBJ1-2; clone_size: NA; v_call: TRBV6-1; d_call: NA; cdr3_aa: CASSSKHQVYYGYTF; cdr3_nt: TGTGCCAGCAGCTCTAAACATCAGGTTTACTATGGCTACACCTTC